This TCR beta chain was observed in a study of CD8 T cells in ankylosing spondylitis. The study's findings and limits: Reportedly, significant enrichment of disease-linked clones occurred in matched ankylosing spondylitis synovial fluid.

This clonotype was seen at least ten times. No antigen is known for it. One entry per CDR3 protein results from TCRdb running MiXCR on the 5' RACE reads. The sample contains about 39,000 distinct CDR3 sequences, just under 4% of which appear only once. Trimming removed 3 bases at V and 0 bases at J, with 10 bases between. Germline V gene lookup returns CDR1 SGDLS and CDR2 YYNGEE. The CDR3 spans 15 residues. Sequenced: blood, either unsorted or a sorted T cell fraction (not recorded which). This clonotype was sampled from a female donor with ankylosing spondylitis or in good health (not recorded which). The chain employs TRBV9 and TRBJ1-5; D is perhaps TRBD1 (6 bases). CDR3: CASSAGQSSNQPQHF. CDR3 DNA: TGTGCCAGCAGCGCAGGACAGAGTAGCAATCAGCCCCAGCATTTT.